This T cell receptor (beta chain) was sequenced during a study of vaccination and CD4 T cells after COVID-19. For the study at large: Overlapping spike peptides served as the stimulus for the cells. These peptides came from SARS-CoV-2 and from the common cold coronaviruses HCoV-NL63, HCoV-OC43 and HCoV-229E.

Whole-study findings and limits: Detection of a median roughly 85% of reactive clones in convalescent patients was confined to the period after vaccination.

Details on this clonotype: Antigen: not known.

Treatment reported: approximately 9-day PBMC culture with coronavirus spike peptide pools or control peptides (ViraFEST assay). CD4+ T-cell collection from the unexposed donor predated the COVID-19 pandemic (2011-2018). Negative-selection isolation of CD4+ T cells was performed after around eleven days of culture. Cultured CD4+ T cell DNA underwent sequencing with the Oncomine TCR Beta short-read assay. Genomic DNA extraction was carried out from cultured CD4+ T cells. One entry per CDR3 protein results from TCRdb running MiXCR on the PCR reads. The sample lists about 7,400 distinct CDR3 sequences; under 45% were seen once. The CDR3 is 14 amino acids. Germline lookup yields CDR1 DFQATT and CDR2 SNEGSKA (reference sequence). V lost 3 bases and J 1 base, leaving 7 bases between the germline ends.

Sequencing was done on a sample of CD4+ T cells from blood, cultured in vitro. The chain is built from TRBV20-1 and TRBJ2-6, with D hard to call. This TCR was recovered from a human donor in good health. CDR3 region: CSARSVSGANVLTF. The DNA for the CDR3 is TGCAGTGCTAGGAGTGTATCTGGGGCCAACGTCCTGACTTTC.